What follows are 13 T cell receptor beta chains derived from one specimen sequenced in a study of siplizumab effects on memory and regulatory T cells. TCRdb's copy holds only in-frame clones and misses some; the assay was immunoSEQ multiplex PCR. The sample holds 50,000 or so clones, less than 98% seen once. The sequencing input was naive CD4+ T cells sorted from blood. Receptors originate from a human donor in good health.

This sequence joins TRBV5-4 and TRBJ2-7; 8 positions agree with TRBD1. The CDR3 consists of 15 residues. Losses at the gene ends were 0 bases for V and 3 bases for J; bases not matched to a gene: 5. Germline CDR1 SGHNT, CDR2 YYREEE (reference sequence). The CDR3 bases are TGTGCCAGCAGCTTGGTGGACAGGGTCCACTACGAGCAGTACTTC. Its translation is CASSLVDRVHYEQYF.

Only one count was recorded for this clone. The V gene is TRBV4-3, the J gene TRBJ2-3, with 9 bases fitting TRBD2. Trimming cost V 0 bases and J 1 base; bases outside gene matches: 2. Germline CDR1 reads LGHNA; CDR2 reads YSLEER. The CDR3 totals 16 residues. For the CDR3, the DNA is TGCGCCAGCAGCCAAGAATTAGCGGGGGGCACAGATACGCAGTATTTT. It codes for CASSQELAGGTDTQYF.

The chain links TRBV7-2 to TRBJ1-2; D is uncertain. Germline assignment: CDR1 SGHTA and CDR2 FQGNSA. The CDR3 totals 13 residues. Trimming left V 3 bases short and J 5 bases short, with 10 bases between. DNA of the CDR3: TGTGCCAGCAGCTTGACGGGCATGTATGGCTACACCTTC. Its translation: CASSLTGMYGYTF.

The J gene is TRBJ2-6, the V gene TRBV7-2; no definite D call. Germline V CDR1 and CDR2: SGHTA, FQGNSA. Trimming took 4 bases from V and 0 from J, leaving 16 bases between them. CDR3 size: 18 residues. CDR3 sequence reads: CASSSAGSHISGANVLTF. DNA for the CDR3: TGTGCCAGCAGCTCCGCCGGGTCTCATATCTCTGGGGCCAACGTCCTGACTTTC.

The chain combines TRBV11-3 with TRBJ1-2; TRBD1 matches 10 bases. In germline, CDR1 is SGHNT, CDR2 YENEEA. With 4 bases clipped from V and 3 bases from J, the junction kept 2 bases outside the gene matches. This CDR3 has 14 amino acids. As DNA, the CDR3 is TGTGCCAGCAGCTCAGACAGGGGGCACTATGGCTACACCTTC. Residues: CASSSDRGHYGYTF.

The chain employs TRBV5-1 and TRBJ2-3; TRBD2 matches 8 bases. The CDR3 is made up of 15 amino acids. Germline V gives CDR1 SGHRS, CDR2 YFSETQ. J gave up 0 bases and V 3 bases, and 3 bases lay outside the gene matches. CDR3 DNA: TGCGCCAGCAGCTCTGGACTAGCAAGCACAGATACGCAGTATTTT. This codes for CASSSGLASTDTQYF. Together with reference TRBV5-1 and TRBJ2-3, the CDR3 gives the full variable domain: KAGVTQTPRYLIKTRGQQVTLSCSPISGHRSVSWYQQTPGQGLQFLFEYFSETQRNKGNFPGRFSGRQFSNSRSEMNVSTLELGDSALYLCASSSGLASTDTQYFGPGTRLTVL.

This rearrangement joins TRBV6-6 to TRBJ2-1; the match to TRBD2 covers 10 bases. V lost 5 bases and J lost 8; bases outside the gene matches: 12. The CDR3 contains 16 residues. CDR1 is MNHNY, CDR2 SVGAGI, per germline (reference sequence). Here the CDR3 reads CASSARLAGSGDEQFF. DNA of the CDR3: TGTGCCAGCAGTGCGAGACTAGCGGGTTCCGGTGATGAGCAGTTCTTC.

The chain links TRBV18 to TRBJ1-1, with D possibly being TRBD1 (5 bases). CDR1 KGHSH and CDR2 LQKENI come from the germline V gene. The CDR3 length is 15 residues. The V end lost 3 bases, the J end lost 5 bases, and 16 bases lay between the germline ends. The CDR3 DNA sequence: TGTGCCAGCTCACCTAGACGGGTGCAGGGTACTGAAGCTTTCTTT. This sequence encodes CASSPRRVQGTEAFF.

The rearrangement uses TRBV4-1 and TRBJ2-7; 13 bases agree with TRBD2. Germline-derived CDR1 and CDR2 are MGHRA and YSYEKL. V was pared by 8 bases and J by 3 bases, with 7 bases of the junction left unmatched. CDR3 length equals 15 residues. The CDR3 region has the DNA TGCGCCAGCGAGCTCCGGACTAGCGGGAGCTACGAGCAGTACTTC. This encodes CASELRTSGSYEQYF.

V usage is TRBV30 and J usage is TRBJ2-1; D call uncertain. V was shortened by 0 bases and J by 3 bases, with 3 bases between the two germline ends. CDR3 length equals 12 residues. Germline loops: CDR1 GTSNPN, CDR2 SVGIG (reference sequence). CDR3 DNA: TGTGCCTGGAGTGTCCTCTACAATGAGCAGTTCTTC. Translated: CAWSVLYNEQFF.

The genes are TRBV27 and TRBJ1-5, with 9 bases matching TRBD1. From germline, CDR1 is MNHEY and CDR2 SMNVEV (reference sequence). The CDR3 loop spans 17 amino acids. Unmatched junction bases numbered 15, after V lost 3 bases and J lost 9 bases. The CDR3 sequence: CASSFLFGTGSHGPQHF. The CDR3 DNA reads as TGTGCCAGCAGTTTTTTGTTCGGGACAGGGTCCCATGGGCCCCAGCATTTT.

This clone was recorded a few times. The chain employs TRBV7-9 and TRBJ2-3; 13 nucleotides match TRBD2. The CDR3 is 16 amino acids. J lost 1 base, V lost 5 bases, and 3 bases had no gene match. Germline V gives CDR1 SEHNR, CDR2 FQNEAQ (reference sequence). CDR3 bases: TGTGCCAGCAGCGTTGGGACTAGCGGGGGCACAGATACGCAGTATTTT. Amino acids: CASSVGTSGGTDTQYF.

The chain is built from TRBV29-1 and TRBJ2-5; either TRBD1 or TRBD2 may supply D (5 bases each). This CDR3 has 14 amino acids. The germline V gene encodes CDR1 SQVTM and CDR2 ANQGSEA. Trimming removed 6 bases from V and 5 bases from J, with 19 bases in between. The chain's CDR3 is CSVGPGGPGETQYF. The CDR3 bases are TGCAGCGTGGGCCCTGGGGGTCCTGGGGAGACCCAGTACTTC. Based on the CDR3 plus reference TRBV29-1 and TRBJ2-5, the full variable domain is SAVISQKPSRDICQRGTSLTIQCQVDSQVTMMFWYRQQPGQSLTLIATANQGSEATYESGFVIDKFPISRPNLTFSTLTVSNMSPEDSSIYLCSVGPGGPGETQYFGPGTRLLVL.